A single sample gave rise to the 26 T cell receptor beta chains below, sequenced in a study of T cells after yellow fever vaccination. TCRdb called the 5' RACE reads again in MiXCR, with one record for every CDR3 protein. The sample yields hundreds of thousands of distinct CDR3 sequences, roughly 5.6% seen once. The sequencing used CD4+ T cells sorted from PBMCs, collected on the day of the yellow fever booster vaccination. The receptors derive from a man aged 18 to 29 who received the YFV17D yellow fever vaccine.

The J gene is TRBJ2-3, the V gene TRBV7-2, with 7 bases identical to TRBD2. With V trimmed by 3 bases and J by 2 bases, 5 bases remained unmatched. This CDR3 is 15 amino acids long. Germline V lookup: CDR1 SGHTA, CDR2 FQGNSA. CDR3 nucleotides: TGTGCCAGCAGCTTTTGGGCGGGGGACACAGATACGCAGTATTTT. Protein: CASSFWAGDTDTQYF.

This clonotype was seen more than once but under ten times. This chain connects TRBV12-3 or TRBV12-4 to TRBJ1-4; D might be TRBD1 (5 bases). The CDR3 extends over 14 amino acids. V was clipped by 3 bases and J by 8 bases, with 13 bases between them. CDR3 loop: CASSLAGVVEKLFF. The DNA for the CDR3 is TGTGCCAGCAGTTTGGCGGGGGTTGTCGAAAAACTGTTTTTT.

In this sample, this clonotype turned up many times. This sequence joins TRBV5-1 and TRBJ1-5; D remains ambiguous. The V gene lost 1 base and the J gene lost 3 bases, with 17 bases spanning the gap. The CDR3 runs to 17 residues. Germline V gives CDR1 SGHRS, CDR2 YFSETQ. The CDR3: CASSLIPVGYDNQPQHF. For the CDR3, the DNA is TGCGCCAGCAGCTTGATTCCGGTGGGATATGACAATCAGCCCCAGCATTTT.

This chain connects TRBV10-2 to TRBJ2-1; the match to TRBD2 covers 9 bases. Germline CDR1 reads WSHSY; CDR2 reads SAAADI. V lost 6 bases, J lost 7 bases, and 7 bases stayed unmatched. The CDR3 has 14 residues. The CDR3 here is CASSNLAGRNEQFF. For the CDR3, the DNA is TGCGCCAGCAGCAACCTAGCGGGGAGGAATGAGCAGTTCTTC.

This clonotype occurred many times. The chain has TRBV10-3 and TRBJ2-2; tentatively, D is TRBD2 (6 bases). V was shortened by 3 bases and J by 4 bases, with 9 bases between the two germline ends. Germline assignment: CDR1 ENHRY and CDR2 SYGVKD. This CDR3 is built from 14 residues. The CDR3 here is CAISELASTGELFF. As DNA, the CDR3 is TGTGCCATCAGTGAACTAGCTAGCACCGGGGAGCTGTTTTTT.

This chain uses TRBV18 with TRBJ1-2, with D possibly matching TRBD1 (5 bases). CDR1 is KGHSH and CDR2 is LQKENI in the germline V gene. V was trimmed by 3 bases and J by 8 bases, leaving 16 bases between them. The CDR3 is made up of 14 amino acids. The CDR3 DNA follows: TGTGCCAGCTCACCGGGCCAGGGAACGAGAGGCTACACCTTC. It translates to CASSPGQGTRGYTF.

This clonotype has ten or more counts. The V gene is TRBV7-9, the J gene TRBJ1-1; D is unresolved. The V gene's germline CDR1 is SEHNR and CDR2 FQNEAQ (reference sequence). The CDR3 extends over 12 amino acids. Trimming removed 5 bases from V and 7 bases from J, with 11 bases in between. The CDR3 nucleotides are TGTGCCAGCAGCGAAAACGGGTATGAAGCTTTCTTT. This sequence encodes CASSENGYEAFF.

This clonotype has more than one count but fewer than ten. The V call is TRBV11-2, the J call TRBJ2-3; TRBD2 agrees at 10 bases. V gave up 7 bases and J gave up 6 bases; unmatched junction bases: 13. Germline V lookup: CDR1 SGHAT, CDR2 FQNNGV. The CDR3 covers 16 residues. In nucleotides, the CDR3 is TGTGCCAGCACCCCAGTAGGGACTAGCGCTTTTGATACGCAGTATTTT. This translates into CASTPVGTSAFDTQYF.

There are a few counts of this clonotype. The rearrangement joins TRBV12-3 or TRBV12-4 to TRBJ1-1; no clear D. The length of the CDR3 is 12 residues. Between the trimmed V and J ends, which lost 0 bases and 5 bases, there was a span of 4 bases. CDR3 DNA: TGTGCCAGCAGTTTAGCGCAGACTGAAGCTTTCTTT. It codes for CASSLAQTEAFF.

CDR3 residues: CATSDRWGETQYF. CDR3 DNA sequence: TGTGCCACCAGTGATCGCTGGGGAGAGACCCAGTACTTC. The V and J genes are TRBV24-1 and TRBJ2-5; D gene ambiguous. The CDR3 is 13 residues long. Trimming took off 3 bases at V and 4 bases at J, with 8 bases between the two ends. Per germline, CDR1 KGHDR and CDR2 SFDVKD.

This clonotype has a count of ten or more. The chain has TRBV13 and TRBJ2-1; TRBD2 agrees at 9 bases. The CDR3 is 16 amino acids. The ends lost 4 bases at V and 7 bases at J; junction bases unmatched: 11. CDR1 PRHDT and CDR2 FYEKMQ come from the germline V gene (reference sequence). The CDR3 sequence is CASSSTGVAGENEQFF. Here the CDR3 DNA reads TGTGCCAGCAGCTCTACCGGGGTAGCGGGGGAAAATGAGCAGTTCTTC.

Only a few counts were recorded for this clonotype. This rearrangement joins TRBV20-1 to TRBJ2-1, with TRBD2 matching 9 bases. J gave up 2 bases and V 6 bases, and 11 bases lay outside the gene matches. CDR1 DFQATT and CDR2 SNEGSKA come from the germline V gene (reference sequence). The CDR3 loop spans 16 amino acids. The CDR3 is CSAQPPRLAAYNEQFF. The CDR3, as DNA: TGCAGTGCACAACCCCCCCGACTAGCGGCCTACAATGAGCAGTTCTTC.

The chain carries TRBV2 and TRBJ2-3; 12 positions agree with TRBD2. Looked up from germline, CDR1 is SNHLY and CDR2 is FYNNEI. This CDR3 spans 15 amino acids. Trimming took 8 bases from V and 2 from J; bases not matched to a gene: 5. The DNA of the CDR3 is TGTGCCAGCCGGAGACTAGCGGGGGCCACAGATACGCAGTATTTT. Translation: CASRRLAGATDTQYF.

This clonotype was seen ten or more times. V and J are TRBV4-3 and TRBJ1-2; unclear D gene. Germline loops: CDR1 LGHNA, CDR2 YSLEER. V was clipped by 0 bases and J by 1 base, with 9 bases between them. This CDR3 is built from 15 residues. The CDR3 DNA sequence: TGCGCCAGCAGCCAAGAGCCGGCCGGTAACTATGGCTACACCTTC. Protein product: CASSQEPAGNYGYTF.

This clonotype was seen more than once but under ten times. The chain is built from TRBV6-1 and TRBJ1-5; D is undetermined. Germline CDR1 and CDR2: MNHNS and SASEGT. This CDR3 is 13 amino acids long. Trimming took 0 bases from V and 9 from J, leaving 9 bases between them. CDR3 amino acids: CASSEAAVLPQHF. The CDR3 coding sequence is TGTGCCAGCAGTGAAGCAGCGGTCCTGCCCCAGCATTTT.

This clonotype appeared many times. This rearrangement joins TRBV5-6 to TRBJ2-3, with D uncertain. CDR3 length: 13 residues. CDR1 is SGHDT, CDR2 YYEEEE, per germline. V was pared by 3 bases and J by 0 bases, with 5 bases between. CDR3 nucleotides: TGTGCCAGCAGCTCGGATAGCACAGATACGCAGTATTTT. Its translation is CASSSDSTDTQYF.

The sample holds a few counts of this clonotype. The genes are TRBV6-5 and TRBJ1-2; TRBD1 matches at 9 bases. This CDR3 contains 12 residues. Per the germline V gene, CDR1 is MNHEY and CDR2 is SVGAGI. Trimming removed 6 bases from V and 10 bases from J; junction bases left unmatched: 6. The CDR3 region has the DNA TGTGCCAGCAGAACAGGGGGCGCAAACTACACCTTC. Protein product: CASRTGGANYTF.

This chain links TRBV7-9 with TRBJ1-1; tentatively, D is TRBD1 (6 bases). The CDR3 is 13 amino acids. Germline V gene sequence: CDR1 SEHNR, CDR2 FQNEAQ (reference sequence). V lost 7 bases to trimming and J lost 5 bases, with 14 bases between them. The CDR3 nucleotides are TGTGCCAGCACCACAGGGACGGGGACTGAAGCTTTCTTT. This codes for CASTTGTGTEAFF.

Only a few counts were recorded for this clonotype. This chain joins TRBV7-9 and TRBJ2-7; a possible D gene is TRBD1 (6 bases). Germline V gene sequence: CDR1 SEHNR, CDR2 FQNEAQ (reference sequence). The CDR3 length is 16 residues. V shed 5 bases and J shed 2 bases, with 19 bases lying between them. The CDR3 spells CASSIVGWTATYEQYF. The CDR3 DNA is TGTGCCAGCAGCATCGTTGGGTGGACAGCTACCTACGAGCAGTACTTC.

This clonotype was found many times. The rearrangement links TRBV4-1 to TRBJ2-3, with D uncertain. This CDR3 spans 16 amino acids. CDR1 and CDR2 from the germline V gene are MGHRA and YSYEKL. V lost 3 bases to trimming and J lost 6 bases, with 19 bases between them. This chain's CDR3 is CASSHLGRARMDTQYF. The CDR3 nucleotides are TGCGCCAGCAGCCACCTCGGACGTGCGCGGATGGATACGCAGTATTTT.

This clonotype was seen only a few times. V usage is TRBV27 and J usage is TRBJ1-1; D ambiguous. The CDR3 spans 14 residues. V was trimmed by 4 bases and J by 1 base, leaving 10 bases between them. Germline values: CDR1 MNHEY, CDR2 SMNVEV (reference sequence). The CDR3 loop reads CASSYWGQNTEAFF. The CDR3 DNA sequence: TGTGCCAGCAGTTATTGGGGTCAGAACACTGAAGCTTTCTTT.

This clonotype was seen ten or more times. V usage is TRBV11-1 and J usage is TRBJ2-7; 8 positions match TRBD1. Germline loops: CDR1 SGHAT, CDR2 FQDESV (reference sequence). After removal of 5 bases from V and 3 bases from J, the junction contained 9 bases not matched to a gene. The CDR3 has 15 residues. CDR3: CASSRGQGPYYEQYF. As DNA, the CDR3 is TGTGCCAGCAGCCGTGGACAGGGACCTTACTACGAGCAGTACTTC.

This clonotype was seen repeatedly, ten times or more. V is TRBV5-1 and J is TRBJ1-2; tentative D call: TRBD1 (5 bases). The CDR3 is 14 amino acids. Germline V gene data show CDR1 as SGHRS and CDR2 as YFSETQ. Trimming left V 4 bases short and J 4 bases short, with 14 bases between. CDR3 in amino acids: CASSARDASYGYTF. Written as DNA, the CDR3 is TGCGCCAGCAGCGCGCGGGACGCTAGCTATGGCTACACCTTC. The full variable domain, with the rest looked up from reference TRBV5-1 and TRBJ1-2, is KAGVTQTPRYLIKTRGQQVTLSCSPISGHRSVSWYQQTPGQGLQFLFEYFSETQRNKGNFPGRFSGRQFSNSRSEMNVSTLELGDSALYLCASSARDASYGYTFGSGTRLTVV.

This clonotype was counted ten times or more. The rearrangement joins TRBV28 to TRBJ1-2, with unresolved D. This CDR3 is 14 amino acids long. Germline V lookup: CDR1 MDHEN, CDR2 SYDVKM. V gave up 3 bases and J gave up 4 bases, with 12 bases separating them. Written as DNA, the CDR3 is TGTGCCAGCAGTTTTCACGGCCCGCTCTATGGCTACACCTTC. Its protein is CASSFHGPLYGYTF.

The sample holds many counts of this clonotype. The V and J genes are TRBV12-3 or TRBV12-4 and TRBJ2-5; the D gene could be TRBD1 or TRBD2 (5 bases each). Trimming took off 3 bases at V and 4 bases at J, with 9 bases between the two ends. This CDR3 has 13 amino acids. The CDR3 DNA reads TGTGCCAGCAGTTTGCTTGGGGGAGAGACCCAGTACTTC. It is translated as CASSLLGGETQYF.

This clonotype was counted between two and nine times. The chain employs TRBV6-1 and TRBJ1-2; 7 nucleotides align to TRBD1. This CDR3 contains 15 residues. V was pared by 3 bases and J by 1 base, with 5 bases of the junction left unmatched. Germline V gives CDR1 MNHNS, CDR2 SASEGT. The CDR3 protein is CASSEETGLNYGYTF. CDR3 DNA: TGTGCCAGCAGTGAGGAGACAGGGCTTAACTATGGCTACACCTTC.